These 31 T cell receptor beta chains share one sample of origin, sequenced in a study of OX40 agonist ivuxolimab in advanced cancers. Repertoires were generated with immunoSEQ multiplex PCR, while TCRdb's copy carries only in-frame clones and drops some. Among 30,000 to 35,000 clones, about 88% were seen once, and the ten largest hold around 39%. The source material was CD4+ or CD8+ T cells sorted from blood, sampled in a trial of the OX40 agonist ivuxolimab. The source is an adult with an advanced solid tumor such as melanoma, head and neck, liver or kidney cancer.

This sequence joins TRBV19 and TRBJ1-4; unclear D gene. CDR3 length: 15 amino acids. The V gene lost 3 bases and the J gene lost 9 bases, with 17 bases spanning the gap. Germline CDR1 is LNHDA and CDR2 is SQIVND (reference sequence). The CDR3 DNA is TGTGCCAGTAGTATTAAGTGGATAGGGAAACAAAAACTGTTTTTT. This sequence encodes CASSIKWIGKQKLFF.

The V and J genes are TRBV5-1 and TRBJ1-5; perhaps TRBD1 as D (6 bases). The germline V gene encodes CDR1 SGHRS and CDR2 YFSETQ. V lost 0 bases and J lost 6, with 10 bases in between. The CDR3 has 14 residues. The CDR3 DNA sequence: TGCGCCAGCAGCTTGGACGGGGGGCGTCAGCCCCAGCATTTT. Its translation: CASSLDGGRQPQHF.

V gene TRBV4-1 combines with J gene TRBJ2-7; 7 bases match TRBD1. This CDR3 region has 15 residues. With 0 bases clipped from V and 7 bases from J, the junction kept 9 bases outside the gene matches. The germline gives CDR1 MGHRA, CDR2 YSYEKL. The CDR3, as DNA: TGCGCCAGCAGCCAAGATCCGGGACAGAGGTCGGAGCAGTACTTC. The encoded protein is CASSQDPGQRSEQYF.

The chain combines TRBV7-9 with TRBJ2-7, with D uncertain. The V and J ends lost 1 base and 1 base respectively, with 8 bases between them. Germline CDR1 is SEHNR and CDR2 is FQNEAQ (reference sequence). CDR3 size: 14 residues. The CDR3 nucleotides are TGTGCCAGCAGCTTAGGGGCAGAGTCCTACGAGCAGTACTTC. Its translation: CASSLGAESYEQYF.

This chain joins TRBV5-5 and TRBJ2-3, with 12 bases lining up with TRBD2. J gave up 5 bases and V 4 bases, and 8 bases lay outside the gene matches. Germline V lookup: CDR1 SGHKS, CDR2 YYEKEE (reference sequence). CDR3 length equals 16 residues. The CDR3 is CASSTRLAGAEDTQYF. In nucleotides, the CDR3 is TGTGCCAGCAGCACCAGACTAGCGGGAGCCGAAGATACGCAGTATTTT.

The chain uses TRBV7-6 and TRBJ1-1; D call uncertain. The CDR3 sequence is 14 residues long. Per the germline V gene, CDR1 is SGHVS and CDR2 is FNYEAQ. Trimming took 5 bases from V and 6 from J, leaving 16 bases between them. The CDR3, as DNA: TGTGCCAGCAGCGACCACGCAGCGGGCGCTGAAGCTTTCTTT. This gives the protein CASSDHAAGAEAFF. The entire variable domain, with the rest obtained from reference TRBV7-6 and TRBJ1-1, is as follows: GAGVSQSPRYKVTKRGQDVALRCDPISGHVSLYWYRQALGQGPEFLTYFNYEAQQDKSGLPNDRFSAERPEGSISTLTIQRTEQRDSAMYRCASSDHAAGAEAFFGQGTRLTVV.

The chain is built from TRBV30 and TRBJ1-1, with 8 bases fitting TRBD1. CDR1 is GTSNPN, CDR2 SVGIG, per germline (reference sequence). This CDR3 is 14 amino acids long. The V gene end was trimmed by 4 bases and the J gene end by 0 bases; junction bases not matched to a gene: 4. The CDR3 region has the DNA TGTGCCTGGAAAAGGGACAGGATGAACACTGAAGCTTTCTTT. It specifies CAWKRDRMNTEAFF.

The CDR3 sequence: CASSLRDYGYTF. In DNA, the CDR3 is TGTGCCAGCAGCTTAAGGGACTATGGCTACACCTTC. V and J are TRBV5-6 and TRBJ1-2; D not certain. The germline V and J ends were trimmed by 2 bases and 3 bases, with 5 bases remaining between them. This CDR3 is built from 12 residues. Germline V gene data show CDR1 as SGHDT and CDR2 as YYEEEE.

CDR3 residues: CASSLVQAAYEQYF. The DNA for the CDR3 is TGTGCCAGCAGCTTGGTACAGGCTGCCTACGAGCAGTACTTC. This sequence joins TRBV5-6 and TRBJ2-7; D perhaps matches TRBD1 (5 bases). Trimming took off 0 bases at V and 2 bases at J, with 9 bases between the two ends. The CDR3 consists of 14 residues. Germline V gives CDR1 SGHDT, CDR2 YYEEEE. Complete variable domain (other parts from reference TRBV5-6 and TRBJ2-7): DAGVTQSPTHLIKTRGQQVTLRCSPKSGHDTVSWYQQALGQGPQFIFQYYEEEERQRGNFPDRFSGHQFPNYSSELNVNALLLGDSALYLCASSLVQAAYEQYFGPGTRLTVT.

V usage is TRBV29-1 and J usage is TRBJ2-1; 8 positions agree with TRBD2. This CDR3 is built from 15 residues. Germline V gene data show CDR1 as SQVTM and CDR2 as ANQGSEA. V lost 1 base, J lost 9 bases, and 11 bases stayed unmatched. The CDR3 loop is CSVEGTSGLFSEQFF. The CDR3 nucleotides are TGCAGCGTTGAAGGAACTAGCGGCCTGTTTAGTGAGCAGTTCTTC.

V gene TRBV4-1 combines with J gene TRBJ1-3; 10 bases map to TRBD1. CDR1 and CDR2 (germline): MGHRA, YSYEKL. This CDR3 is 15 amino acids long. V shed 1 base, J shed 4 bases, and the junction held 1 base outside the gene matches. This CDR3 reads CASSQVDRGGNTIYF. The CDR3 nucleotides are TGCGCCAGCAGCCAAGTGGACAGGGGGGGAAACACCATATATTTT.

The V call is TRBV6-1, the J call TRBJ1-2; D is possibly TRBD1 (5 bases). Germline CDR1 MNHNS, CDR2 SASEGT. This CDR3 has 13 residues. V dropped 7 bases and J dropped 2 bases, with 11 bases sitting between them. CDR3 DNA sequence: TGTGCCAGCACCCCGACAGAGAACTATGGCTACACCTTC. Amino acids: CASTPTENYGYTF.

V and J are TRBV14 and TRBJ2-7; no firm D call. Germline V gene data show CDR1 as SGHDN and CDR2 as FVKESK. Trimming removed 1 base at V and 3 bases at J, with 7 bases between. This CDR3 is 13 amino acids long. The CDR3 region is CASSQVQFYEQYF. Written as DNA, the CDR3 is TGTGCCAGCAGCCAAGTTCAGTTCTACGAGCAGTACTTC.

The chain combines TRBV19 with TRBJ1-1; possible D gene TRBD1, 5 bases. CDR1 and CDR2 from the germline V gene are LNHDA and SQIVND (reference sequence). The CDR3 spans 13 residues. Trimming took 5 bases from V and 3 from J, leaving 10 bases between them. The CDR3 spells CASSLWGDTEAFF. The CDR3, as DNA: TGTGCCAGTAGTCTCTGGGGGGACACTGAAGCTTTCTTT.

The chain links TRBV6-4 to TRBJ2-1; perhaps D is TRBD1 or TRBD2 (6 bases each). The V gene's germline CDR1 is MRHNA and CDR2 SNTAGT. The CDR3 spans 13 residues. Trimming removed 5 bases at V and 6 bases at J, with 11 bases between. In nucleotides, the CDR3 is TGTGCCAGCAGTCCCGGGGGCGCCAATGAGCAGTTCTTC. This codes for CASSPGGANEQFF.

The chain recombines TRBV27 with TRBJ2-1; TRBD2 agrees at 10 bases. The CDR3 is 14 residues long. CDR1 is MNHEY and CDR2 is SMNVEV in the germline V gene (reference sequence). The J segment lost 4 bases and the V segment lost 7 bases, leaving 4 bases of the junction unmatched. The CDR3 nucleotides are TGTGCCAGCACTAGCGGGAGTCGATACAATGAGCAGTTCTTC. Translating gives CASTSGSRYNEQFF.

The CDR3 is CASSEGTGSSYNEQFF. CDR3 nucleotides: TGTGCCAGCAGTGAAGGGACTGGTAGCTCCTACAATGAGCAGTTCTTC. The chain joins TRBV2 to TRBJ2-1, with TRBD2 as a possible D gene (5 bases). The CDR3 sequence is 16 residues long. CDR1 is SNHLY, CDR2 FYNNEI, per germline. Between the trimmed V and J ends, which lost 1 base and 0 bases, there was a span of 10 bases. Combining the CDR3 with reference TRBV2 and TRBJ2-1 gives the whole variable domain EPEVTQTPSHQVTQMGQEVILRCVPISNHLYFYWYRQILGQKVEFLVSFYNNEISEKSEIFDDQFSVERPDGSNFTLKIRSTKLEDSAMYFCASSEGTGSSYNEQFFGPGTRLTVL.

The V gene is TRBV28, the J gene TRBJ2-1; possible D gene TRBD2, 6 bases. The CDR3 length is 11 residues. The germline gives CDR1 MDHEN, CDR2 SYDVKM. Trimming took off 7 bases at V and 12 bases at J, with 13 bases between the two ends. DNA for the CDR3: TGTGCCAGCACCGCCGGGAGAAGGCAGTTCTTC. This gives the protein CASTAGRRQFF.

This chain uses TRBV9 with TRBJ2-5, with 9 bases lining up with TRBD1. CDR3 length: 14 amino acids. Germline CDR1 SGDLS, CDR2 YYNGEE. V trimming: 0 bases; J trimming: 7 bases; junction bases outside the gene matches: 4. CDR3 residues: CASSVGGQGATQYF. The CDR3 DNA is TGTGCCAGCAGCGTAGGGGGACAGGGTGCGACCCAGTACTTC. Drawing the rest from reference TRBV9 and TRBJ2-5, the complete variable domain is DSGVTQTPKHLITATGQRVTLRCSPRSGDLSVYWYQQSLDQGLQFLIQYYNGEERAKGNILERFSAQQFPDLHSELNLSSLELGDSALYFCASSVGGQGATQYFGPGTRLLVL.

The V call is TRBV7-8, the J call TRBJ2-7; TRBD1 or TRBD2 may be the D gene (5 bases each). There are 16 residues in the CDR3. Germline V gene data show CDR1 as SGHVS and CDR2 as FQNEAQ. Trimming cost V 5 bases and J 6 bases, with 23 bases left between them. The CDR3 loop is CASSPTATSDGTEQYF. In DNA, the CDR3 is TGTGCCAGCAGCCCAACGGCCACTAGTGATGGGACCGAGCAGTACTTC.

The V and J genes are TRBV11-2 and TRBJ1-4, with 9 bases identical to TRBD1. V shed 3 bases and J 7 bases; nucleotides not matched to a gene: 6. The CDR3 totals 15 residues. Germline V CDR1 and CDR2: SGHAT, FQNNGV. As DNA, the CDR3 is TGTGCCAGCAGCTTGATACAGGGGGCGCTTGAAAAACTGTTTTTT. Protein: CASSLIQGALEKLFF.

This clone showed up just a few times. The rearrangement joins TRBV19 to TRBJ2-7, with D possibly being TRBD1 (5 bases). The V end lost 11 bases, the J end lost 3 bases, and 23 bases lay between the germline ends. CDR1 LNHDA and CDR2 SQIVND come from the germline V gene (reference sequence). CDR3 size: 15 residues. The CDR3 loop is CARLMFGARNYEQYF. CDR3 DNA sequence: TGTGCCCGCCTTATGTTTGGGGCTCGAAACTACGAGCAGTACTTC.

The rearrangement joins TRBV5-4 to TRBJ1-4, with 7 bases fitting TRBD1. With 3 bases clipped from V and 3 bases from J, the junction kept 11 bases outside the gene matches. Germline V gives CDR1 SGHNT, CDR2 YYREEE (reference sequence). The CDR3 length is 17 residues. The CDR3 loop reads CASSSSYTGAPNEKLFF. The CDR3 nucleotides are TGTGCCAGCAGCTCAAGCTACACAGGGGCCCCTAATGAAAAACTGTTTTTT.

The CDR3 nucleotides are TGTGCCAGCAGTTACTCGACCTACACCGGGGAGCTGTTTTTT. Its translation is CASSYSTYTGELFF. The J gene is TRBJ2-2, the V gene TRBV6-5; D gene uncertain. This CDR3 has 14 residues. Trimming left V 0 bases short and J 3 bases short, with 5 bases between. CDR1 and CDR2 from the germline V gene are MNHEY and SVGAGI.

This chain uses TRBV5-6 with TRBJ2-7, with 9 bases fitting TRBD1. CDR3 length: 13 residues. Germline V gene data show CDR1 as SGHDT and CDR2 as YYEEEE. Germline trimming cut 0 bases from V and 5 bases from J; bases unmatched to any gene: 0. CDR3 DNA sequence: TGTGCCAGCAGCTTGGGGACAGGGGACGAGCAGTACTTC. Residues: CASSLGTGDEQYF.

The J gene is TRBJ1-5, the V gene TRBV19, with a possible D match to TRBD1 (5 bases). Germline-derived CDR1 and CDR2 are LNHDA and SQIVND (reference sequence). CDR3 size: 15 residues. V was cut by 7 bases and J by 7 bases, with 20 bases left in between. CDR3 protein: CASKIWDQESQPQHF. CDR3 bases: TGTGCCAGTAAAATCTGGGACCAAGAATCCCAGCCCCAGCATTTT. Full variable domain (outside the CDR3, taken from reference TRBV19 and TRBJ1-5): DGGITQSPKYLFRKEGQNVTLSCEQNLNHDAMYWYRQDPGQGLRLIYYSQIVNDFQKGDIAEGYSVSREKKESFPLTVTSAQKNPTAFYLCASKIWDQESQPQHFGDGTRLSIL.

J is TRBJ2-5 and V is TRBV5-4; TRBD2 agrees at 9 bases. J lost 5 bases, V lost 6 bases, and 8 bases had no gene match. The CDR3 is made up of 14 amino acids. Germline-derived CDR1 and CDR2 are SGHNT and YYREEE (reference sequence). CDR3 region: CASNGGGDGETQYF. The CDR3 region has the DNA TGTGCCAGCAATGGCGGGGGGGATGGGGAGACCCAGTACTTC. Filled out from reference TRBV5-4 and TRBJ2-5, the complete variable domain reads ETGVTQSPTHLIKTRGQQVTLRCSSQSGHNTVSWYQQALGQGPQFIFQYYREEENGRGNFPPRFSGLQFPNYSSELNVNALELDDSALYLCASNGGGDGETQYFGPGTRLLVL.

The CDR3, as DNA: TGCGCCAGCAGCCAGGTCCGGTACAATGAGCAGTTCTTC. It is translated as CASSQVRYNEQFF. This rearrangement joins TRBV4-1 to TRBJ2-1; D is ambiguous. Trimming left V 3 bases short and J 4 bases short, with 7 bases between. The length of the CDR3 is 13 residues. Germline CDR1 MGHRA, CDR2 YSYEKL.

This chain connects TRBV19 to TRBJ1-1, with D perhaps matching TRBD1 (6 bases). The CDR3 is made up of 14 amino acids. The ends were cut back, 1 base at V and 4 bases at J, with 10 bases in the middle. Germline CDR1 is LNHDA and CDR2 is SQIVND (reference sequence). CDR3 sequence: CASSIGSGATEAFF. The CDR3 DNA sequence: TGTGCCAGTAGTATAGGTTCAGGGGCCACTGAAGCTTTCTTT.

The genes are TRBV7-9 and TRBJ1-5; D uncertain. The V gene's germline CDR1 is SEHNR and CDR2 FQNEAQ (reference sequence). Trimming removed 3 bases at V and 3 bases at J, with 3 bases between. The CDR3 spans 12 residues. The CDR3 nucleotides are TGTGCCAGCAGCTTTTACAATCAGCCCCAGCATTTT. This gives the protein CASSFYNQPQHF.

This clone occurred a few times. V usage is TRBV6-1 and J usage is TRBJ2-7, with D unresolved. In germline, CDR1 is MNHNS, CDR2 SASEGT. CDR3 length equals 11 residues. V was clipped by 1 base and J by 6 bases, with 4 bases between them. CDR3 sequence: CASSEDFEQYF. The CDR3 DNA reads TGTGCCAGCAGTGAAGATTTCGAGCAGTACTTC.